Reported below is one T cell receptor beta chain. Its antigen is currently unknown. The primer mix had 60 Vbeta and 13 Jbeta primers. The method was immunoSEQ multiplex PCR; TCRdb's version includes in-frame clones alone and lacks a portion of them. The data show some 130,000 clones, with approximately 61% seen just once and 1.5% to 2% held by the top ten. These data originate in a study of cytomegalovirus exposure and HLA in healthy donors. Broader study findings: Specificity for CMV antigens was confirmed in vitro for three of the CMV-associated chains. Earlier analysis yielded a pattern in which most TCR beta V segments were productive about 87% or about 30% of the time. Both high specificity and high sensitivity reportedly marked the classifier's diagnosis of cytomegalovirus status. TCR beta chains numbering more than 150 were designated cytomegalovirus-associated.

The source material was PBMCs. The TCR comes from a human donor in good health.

In DNA form, the CDR3 reads TGTGCCAGCAGCCCGACAGGGCCTAACACTGAAGCTTTCTTT. Translated: CASSPTGPNTEAFF. This rearrangement joins TRBV7-9 to TRBJ1-1, with 7 positions matching TRBD1. V lost 5 bases and J lost 2; bases outside the gene matches: 5. This CDR3 has 14 amino acids. Germline CDR1 is SEHNR and CDR2 is FQNEAQ (reference sequence).